This TCR beta chain was found in a study of blood T cell repertoires in COVID-19. Turning to the study itself: Acute and convalescent COVID-19 specimens originated in the United States, Italy and Spain. PBMCs, B-cell-depleted T cells, or T cells provided the cDNA or gDNA that made up the material.

Using immunoSEQ multiplex PCR, the repertoire was profiled, and TCRdb retains in-frame clones only, with some absent. Found here are some 290,000 clones, 85% to 95% of them singletons; the top ten hold 3.9%. Exposed participants encountered a COVID-19 case during the 2 weeks preceding study entry. Per the germline V gene, CDR1 is MNHEY and CDR2 is SMNVEV (reference sequence). Trimming cost V 8 bases and J 7 bases; bases outside gene matches: 5. The CDR3 totals 13 residues. This sequence joins TRBV27 and TRBJ2-4; 10 bases agree with TRBD1. The clonotype was recovered from a woman aged 30 to 39 who had been exposed to COVID-19. The sample taken for sequencing was PBMCs or T cells enriched from blood (not recorded which). CDR3 DNA: TGTGCCAGCGGACAGGGGGGAGGTAACATTCAGTACTTC. Protein product: CASGQGGGNIQYF.